Reported below is one TCR beta chain. This clone appeared a few times. Its antigen is still unknown. It has no much larger one-base neighbor in the sample; base qualities were not kept. At the junction V is shortened by 1 base and J by 3 bases, with 11 bases in between. From the cysteine through the phenylalanine, the CDR3 covers 15 amino acids. Here the CDR3 DNA is all that survives: 45 bases in frame from base 1. CDR1 and CDR2 (SGHTA, FQGNSA) derive from the germline V gene. The data originate from a study of beta chain features in type 1 diabetes (dated by TCRdb to the late 2010s). The study in broad terms: Patients and healthy donors did not differ in mean age, gender distribution, total cell number or subset yield. A total of over 90,000,000 sorted cells were examined across all samples, and a strong correlation was observed between cell number per subset and RNA yield. In the study, TCRB repertoires of sorted circulating CD4+ T cell subsets from recently diagnosed type 1 diabetes patients were compared with those of matched healthy donors. Whereas all 30 or so donors provided naive and central memory subsets, regulatory and stem cell-like memory subsets were isolated from just 8 patients and roughly 8 healthy donors.

Overall study outcomes, separate from this receptor: Patients with type 1 diabetes made fewer insertions and deleted more nucleotides at VDJ recombination sites, implying thymic rearrangement abnormalities. PCR may preferentially amplify shorter templates, but because patient and control samples were amplified and corrected together, any resulting skew would affect both groups equally. Naive, central memory and regulatory TCRB repertoires appeared more similar among patients than among healthy donors. Only small numbers of individuals were included in the HLA sub-analyses, which left unresolved whether HLA type had any influence on TCRB rearrangement. Type 1 diabetes patients showed a moderate but significant shortening of TCRB CDR3 length in all four CD4+ subsets. Sequencing cDNA rather than genomic DNA could over-represent highly expressing activated cells, although activation and CD3 levels did not differ between groups.

The entire isolated RNA was reverse transcribed using the High Capacity cDNA Reverse Transcription Kit, and thus expressed TCRB transcripts were sequenced. Deep immunoSEQ sequencing was applied to naive, central memory and regulatory T cell samples, giving an average of roughly 3.5 million total reads per sample. Sorted cells were lysed in RLT buffer and RNA was extracted with DNase-treated RNeasy Micro or Mini kits, depending on cell number. Each cell subset was processed on its own to prevent cross-contamination, while patient and healthy donor samples were processed together. Using the immunoSEQ multiplex PCR, TCRB sequences were amplified from cDNA into 87-bp fragments spanning the CDR3 region. The amplicons were sequenced using the Illumina HiSeq platform. Under the source paper's analysis protocol: Synthetic template baselines were used to correct PCR bias computationally, reads within Hamming distance 2 were collapsed together, and singletons that could not be merged were discarded. Reads were aligned against IMGT to assign V, D and J genes, CDR3 length and insertions or deletions at six rearrangement sites. Within each subset, clonotype counts were normalized to sorted cell number, after which true diversity and Gini coefficients were computed with the tcR R package. The overlap coefficient, calculated on TCRB nucleotide sequences, was used to quantify repertoire sharing. Out-of-frame TCRB sequences from naive cells were analyzed to stand in for the pre-selection repertoire. TCRdb provides this immuneACCESS table in a form limited to in-frame rearrangements. Some clones are lacking; in checked studies, under half of them reflect an unresolved V gene, and why the rest are absent is not known. V, J and clone size were drawn from that table, and D and trimming were deduced from the DNA. Recorded for this sample are around 500,000 clones; around 28% of them occurred a single time. About 0.06% of the sample is held by the ten biggest clonotypes.

Each donor gave one peripheral blood draw, averaging roughly 100 mL, which was collected into heparinised tubes. A BD FACSAria II was used to sort naive, central memory, regulatory and stem cell-like memory CD4+ T cells with a panel that included CD45RO, CCR7, CD25, CD127, CD95 and CD27. Every sorted population had a purity above 95%. Right away, PBMCs were isolated by Lymphoprep density gradient centrifugation and were stained directly, with no culture step. To minimize batch effects, samples were stained and sorted in pairs, one healthy donor with one patient per experiment. The sequence derives from a man aged 18 to 35 in good health. The specimen was naive CD4+ T cells from blood. Read against the paper, the sample's cell subset or site label means: true naive CD4+ T cells. The sequence is built from TRBV7-2 and TRBJ2-3, with an unclear D gene assignment. The sequenced DNA is TGTGCCAGCAGCTTAGTTACGCCTAGTACAGATACGCAGTATTTT. Its protein reads: CASSLVTPSTDTQYF. Joined to the reference TRBV7-2 and TRBJ2-3 proteins, this CDR3 gives the full variable domain: GAGVSQSPSNKVTEKGKDVELRCDPISGHTALYWYRQSLGQGLEFLIYFQGNSAPDKSGLPSDRFSAERTGGSVSTLTIQRTQQEDSAVYLCASSLVTPSTDTQYFGPGTRLTVL.